Listed below are T cell receptor beta chains from one sample, sequenced in a study of blood T cell repertoires in COVID-19. Sequencing was performed with immunoSEQ multiplex PCR; in TCRdb, only in-frame clones are kept and a portion is missing. This sample yields more than 200,000 clones, of which around 88% are seen a single time; roughly 6.7% belongs to the top ten. Sequencing used peripheral blood. Receptor source: a woman aged 30 to 39 with COVID-19, enrolled during active disease. The CDR3 runs from the conserved cysteine through the conserved F or W. Fields, in order: J gene, D gene, clone size, V gene, CDR3 protein, CDR3 DNA. The D gene is left open where the match is weak. The size of a clone is reported for some rows only, either as once, few or many, or as a class for expanded clones.

TRBJ2-1	TRBD1	NA	TRBV9	CASSVEGATRYNEQFF	TGTGCCAGCAGCGTAGAGGGGGCAACCCGTTACAATGAGCAGTTCTTC
TRBJ1-1	TRBD1	once	TRBV18	CASSPQGGLNTEAFF	TGTGCCAGCTCACCCCAGGGGGGCTTGAACACTGAAGCTTTCTTT
TRBJ2-4	TRBD2	NA	TRBV4-1	CASSQVLSGGGQNIQYF	TGCGCCAGCAGCCAGGTCCTTAGCGGGGGAGGTCAAAACATTCAGTACTTC
TRBJ2-5	TRBD2	NA	TRBV5-4	CASSLTSGNQETQYF	TGTGCCAGCAGCCTGACTAGCGGAAACCAAGAGACCCAGTACTTC
TRBJ2-7	TRBD1	once	TRBV6-5	CASRTGTDKYEQYF	TGTGCCAGCAGGACCGGGACAGACAAGTACGAGCAGTACTTC
TRBJ2-1	NA	few	TRBV29-1	CSVDSGLEQFF	TGCAGCGTAGACTCGGGTCTAGAGCAGTTCTTC
TRBJ2-1	TRBD2	NA	TRBV7-6	CASSLAGGLNEQFF	TGTGCCAGCAGCTTAGCGGGAGGGCTGAATGAGCAGTTCTTC
TRBJ2-3	NA	NA	TRBV10-1	CASKGGNTDTQYF	TGCGCCAGCAAAGGCGGGAACACAGATACGCAGTATTTT
TRBJ2-7	TRBD1	few	TRBV7-2	CASSLGTGAGDEQYF	TGTGCCAGCAGCTTAGGGACAGGGGCAGGAGACGAGCAGTACTTC
TRBJ1-1	NA	NA	TRBV18	CASSLGTKAGEAFF	TGTGCCAGCTCACTAGGGACTAAGGCGGGTGAAGCTTTCTTT
TRBJ2-2	NA	NA	TRBV3-1/TRBV3-2	CASSQAGGELFF	TGTGCCAGCAGCCAAGCAGGCGGGGAGCTGTTTTTT
TRBJ1-4	TRBD1	NA	TRBV9	CASSDQGALSTNEKLFF	TGTGCCAGCAGCGACCAGGGGGCCCTCTCAACTAATGAAAAACTGTTTTTT
TRBJ2-1	TRBD2	NA	TRBV28	CASSQPSRLAGNEQFF	TGTGCCAGCAGCCAACCGAGTCGACTAGCGGGCAATGAGCAGTTCTTC
TRBJ2-6	TRBD1	NA	TRBV28	CASSLPGYRGVSSGANVLTF	TGTGCCAGCAGCTTACCAGGGTACAGGGGGGTCAGCTCTGGGGCCAACGTCCTGACTTTC
TRBJ2-1	NA	NA	TRBV5-4	CASSRDNEQFF	TGTGCCAGCAGCCGCGACAATGAGCAGTTCTTC
TRBJ1-5	NA	few	TRBV4-3	CASSQDWAEKNQPQHF	TGCGCCAGCAGCCAAGATTGGGCAGAGAAAAATCAGCCCCAGCATTTT
TRBJ1-2	NA	NA	TRBV5-6	CASTPGLWNYGYTF	TGTGCCAGCACCCCAGGCCTCTGGAACTATGGCTACACCTTC
TRBJ1-4	TRBD1	NA	TRBV24-1	CATSQGAANNEKLFF	TGTGCCACCAGCCAGGGGGCAGCCAATAATGAAAAACTGTTTTTT
TRBJ1-2	NA	NA	TRBV2	CAIGSNYGYTF	TGTGCCATCGGGTCTAACTATGGCTACACCTTC
TRBJ1-1	TRBD1	NA	TRBV5-1	CASRVQGVPNTEAFF	TGCGCCAGCAGGGTACAGGGGGTTCCGAACACTGAAGCTTTCTTT
TRBJ1-1	TRBD1	NA	TRBV2	CASTPRDRGTEAFF	TGTGCCAGCACGCCGCGGGACAGGGGAACTGAAGCTTTCTTT
TRBJ2-2	TRBD2	NA	TRBV7-2	CASSSRLGGDTGELFF	TGTGCCAGCAGCTCCCGGCTGGGGGGGGACACCGGGGAGCTGTTTTTT
TRBJ2-3	TRBD2	NA	TRBV7-2	CASSFSGGSDTQYF	TGTGCCAGCAGCTTTAGCGGGGGGAGTGATACGCAGTATTTT
TRBJ1-1	NA	NA	TRBV5-1	CASRRENTEAFF	TGCGCCAGCAGGAGGGAGAACACTGAAGCTTTCTTT
TRBJ2-3	TRBD2	NA	TRBV7-2	CASSPAGVTENTQYF	TGTGCCAGCAGCCCCGCGGGGGTAACAGAAAATACGCAGTATTTT
TRBJ1-1	NA	NA	TRBV9	CASSVEAGLNTEAFF	TGTGCCAGCAGCGTAGAGGCAGGGCTGAACACTGAAGCTTTCTTT
TRBJ2-5	TRBD2	NA	TRBV9	CASSVTSGGAGETQYF	TGTGCCAGCAGCGTCACTAGCGGGGGGGCCGGAGAGACCCAGTACTTC
TRBJ2-1	TRBD2	NA	TRBV9	CASSGRLAGGLYNEQFF	TGTGCCAGCAGCGGCAGACTAGCGGGGGGGCTGTACAATGAGCAGTTCTTC
TRBJ2-1	NA	NA	TRBV7-8	CASSLRQAYDEQFF	TGTGCCAGCAGCTTACGACAGGCCTACGATGAGCAGTTCTTC
TRBJ2-3	TRBD2	NA	TRBV7-6	CASSPGTSGTDTQYF	TGTGCCAGCAGCCCCGGGACTAGCGGGACAGATACGCAGTATTTT
TRBJ2-5	TRBD1	NA	TRBV7-2	CASSPKTGTRNLGTQYF	TGTGCCAGCAGCCCTAAGACAGGGACAAGAAACTTAGGGACCCAGTACTTC
TRBJ2-1	NA	NA	TRBV11-3	CASSLSSRTIDEQFF	TGTGCCAGCAGCTTGTCGTCGAGGACAATCGATGAGCAGTTCTTC
TRBJ2-5	TRBD2	NA	TRBV9	CASSVGLAQETQYF	TGTGCCAGCAGCGTAGGACTAGCCCAAGAGACCCAGTACTTC
TRBJ1-3	NA	once	TRBV5-1	CASSFTGTGNTIYF	TGCGCCAGCAGCTTCACAGGGACTGGAAACACCATATATTTT
TRBJ1-1	TRBD1	once	TRBV18	CASSPSMDRGPEAFF	TGTGCCAGCTCACCTTCAATGGACAGGGGCCCTGAAGCTTTCTTT
TRBJ2-1	TRBD1	NA	TRBV5-1	CASSTTGVGEQFF	TGCGCCAGCAGCACGACAGGGGTGGGTGAGCAGTTCTTC
TRBJ1-2	TRBD1	NA	TRBV4-1	CASSHPRDSGNYGYTF	TGCGCCAGCAGCCACCCCCGGGACAGCGGGAACTATGGCTACACCTTC
TRBJ2-5	NA	NA	TRBV5-4	CASSLGGEATLQETQYF	TGTGCCAGCAGCTTGGGAGGCGAAGCAACACTTCAAGAGACCCAGTACTTC
TRBJ2-1	TRBD2	NA	TRBV11-3	CASSLVLAGGFDEQFF	TGTGCCAGCAGCTTAGTACTAGCGGGAGGGTTTGATGAGCAGTTCTTC
TRBJ1-5	NA	NA	TRBV10-3	CAISWDTSKQPQHF	TGTGCCATCAGCTGGGACACGAGTAAGCAGCCCCAGCATTTT
TRBJ1-2	TRBD1	NA	TRBV7-9	CASSSPDRANGYTF	TGTGCCAGCAGCTCCCCGGACAGGGCTAATGGCTACACCTTC
TRBJ2-3	TRBD2	NA	TRBV7-6	CASALGLAGDRDTQYF	TGTGCCAGCGCCCTTGGACTAGCGGGAGATCGTGATACGCAGTATTTT